These 2 T cell receptor beta chains were sequenced from one sample in a study of shared clonotypes between healthy human individuals (dated by TCRdb to the early 2020s). Library preparation used the immunoSEQ multiplex PCR assay. TCRdb mirrors the immuneACCESS table, restricted to in-frame sequences. Some clones are absent from its copies; in checked studies, under half trace to an unresolved V gene, and the reason for the others is unknown. In this sample the table shows around 500,000 clones, around 85% of which occur a single time. The top ten clonotypes cover 9.5% to 15% of the sample. What was sequenced was PBMCs. The receptors come from a woman aged 40 to 50 in good health. Some clones in this sample may be carry-over from other donors' samples.

On this clone: This sample also contains other DNA sequences that code for the same CDR3. The chain recombines TRBV30 with TRBJ1-3; no clear D. This CDR3 has 12 residues. Trimming left V 5 bases short and J 0 bases short, with 5 bases between. CDR1 and CDR2 from the germline V gene are GTSNPN and SVGIG (reference sequence). CDR3 nucleotide sequence: TGTGCCTGGGGCAGCTCTGGAAACACCATATATTTT. It translates to CAWGSSGNTIYF.

The chain links TRBV28 to TRBJ1-2, with D unresolved. Germline V CDR1 and CDR2: MDHEN, SYDVKM. V was shortened by 4 bases and J by 6 bases, with 15 bases between the two germline ends. This CDR3 is built from 14 residues. As DNA, the CDR3 is TGTGCCAGCAGTTCTCCCATTTCGGGGAATGGCTACACCTTC. Its protein is CASSSPISGNGYTF.